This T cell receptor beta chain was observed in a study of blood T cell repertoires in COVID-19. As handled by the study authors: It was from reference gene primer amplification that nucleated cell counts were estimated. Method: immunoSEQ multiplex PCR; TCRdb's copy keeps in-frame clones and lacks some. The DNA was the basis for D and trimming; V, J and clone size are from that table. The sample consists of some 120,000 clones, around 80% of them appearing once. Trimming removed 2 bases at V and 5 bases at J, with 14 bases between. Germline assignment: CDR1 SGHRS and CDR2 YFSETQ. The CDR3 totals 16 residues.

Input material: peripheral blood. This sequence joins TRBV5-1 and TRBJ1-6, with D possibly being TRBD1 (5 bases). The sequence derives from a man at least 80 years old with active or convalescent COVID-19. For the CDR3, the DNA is TGCGCCAGCAGCTTTCAGGGATCCATGGATAATTCACCCCTCCACTTT. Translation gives CASSFQGSMDNSPLHF.